This is a list of T cell receptor beta chains from one sample in a study of T-cell reconstitution after alpha-beta-depleted transplantation in children. MiXCR, applied by TCRdb to the PCR reads, yields one record per CDR3 protein. This sample has hundreds of thousands of distinct CDR3 sequences, with over 10% found just once. Sequencing was performed on PBMCs, mostly from graft donor cells, taken 360 days after TCRalphabeta/CD19-depleted stem cell transplant. Receptor source: a male patient between 5 and 17 years old who had a stem cell transplant for acute myeloid leukemia, so the T cells may come from the graft donor. The CDR3 runs from the conserved cysteine through the conserved F or W. Each record gives: clone size, J gene, D gene, V gene, CDR3 protein, CDR3 DNA. D genes are given only for firm matches. Size is omitted from some rows. Given values are once, few, many or a class for expanded clones.

few | TRBJ2-1 | . | TRBV11-3 | CASSPPDSYNEQFF | TGTGCCAGCAGCCCCCCCGACAGCTACAATGAGCAGTTCTTC
. | TRBJ2-7 | TRBD2 | TRBV27 | CASRRSRGVSGRAYEQYF | TGTGCCAGCCGACGTTCCCGGGGGGTTAGCGGGAGGGCCTACGAGCAGTACTTC
. | TRBJ2-5 | . | TRBV11-2 | CASSSPQGRVETQYF | TGTGCCAGCAGCTCTCCACAGGGTCGAGTGGAGACCCAGTACTTC
few | TRBJ2-7 | TRBD2 | TRBV29-1 | CSVEDRLAEDYEQYF | TGCAGCGTTGAAGATAGACTAGCGGAGGACTACGAGCAGTACTTC
. | TRBJ2-7 | TRBD2 | TRBV27 | CASSQLAGEGTYEQYF | TGTGCCAGCAGTCAGTTAGCGGGAGAGGGCACCTACGAGCAGTACTTC
many | TRBJ2-3 | . | TRBV29-1 | CSVESAPDTQYF | TGCAGCGTTGAATCAGCTCCAGATACGCAGTATTTT
once | TRBJ2-7 | . | TRBV20-1 | CSARPIFETYSYEQYF | TGCAGTGCTAGACCCATCTTTGAAACCTATTCCTACGAGCAGTACTTC
. | TRBJ2-7 | . | TRBV30 | CACGAIEQYF | TGTGCCTGCGGAGCGATCGAGCAGTACTTC
. | TRBJ2-3 | . | TRBV3-1 | CASSQPPPAGNTQYF | TGTGCCAGCAGCCAGCCCCCTCCGGCGGGGAATACGCAGTATTTT
. | TRBJ2-5 | TRBD2 | TRBV20-1 | CSAEPPGLAPEGTQYF | TGCAGTGCTGAGCCGCCGGGACTAGCCCCGGAGGGGACCCAGTACTTC
. | TRBJ2-1 | . | TRBV7-9 | CASSKALNEQFF | TGTGCCAGCAGTAAGGCGTTGAATGAGCAGTTCTTC
many | TRBJ1-5 | . | TRBV7-8 | CASSLRTLRGNQPQHF | TGTGCCAGCAGCTTAAGGACCCTTAGGGGCAATCAGCCCCAGCATTTT
many | TRBJ1-6 | TRBD1 | TRBV6-1 | CASSEDRGNSPLHF | TGTGCCAGCAGTGAGGACAGGGGTAATTCACCCCTCCACTTT
. | TRBJ2-1 | . | TRBV18 | CASSPRGGVFYNEQFF | TGTGCCAGCTCACCACGGGGCGGGGTCTTTTACAATGAGCAGTTCTTC
many | TRBJ2-1 | TRBD2 | TRBV12-3/TRBV12-4 | CASRIVSGSANNEQFF | TGTGCCAGCAGGATTGTTAGCGGGAGTGCCAACAATGAGCAGTTCTTC
. | TRBJ2-2 | . | TRBV20-1 | CSASRQNTGELFF | TGCAGTGCTAGCCGGCAGAACACCGGGGAGCTGTTTTTT
. | TRBJ2-7 | TRBD2 | TRBV6-1 | CASRFSGRAIYEQYF | TGTGCCAGCAGATTTAGCGGGAGGGCCATCTACGAGCAGTACTTC
few | TRBJ2-7 | . | TRBV12-3/TRBV12-4 | CASTPSWGPYEQYF | TGTGCCAGCACTCCTAGCTGGGGCCCCTACGAGCAGTACTTC
. | TRBJ1-4 | TRBD1 | TRBV5-1 | CASSDRGNEKLFF | TGCGCCAGCAGCGACAGGGGTAATGAAAAACTGTTTTTT
few | TRBJ2-7 | . | TRBV12-3/TRBV12-4 | CASSLAWSYEQYF | TGTGCCAGCAGTTTAGCCTGGAGCTACGAGCAGTACTTC
many | TRBJ2-7 | TRBD2 | TRBV15 | CATSRGSSGKSYEQYF | TGTGCCACCAGCAGAGGTTCTAGCGGGAAGTCCTACGAGCAGTACTTC
few | TRBJ2-7 | TRBD1 | TRBV14 | CASSRDRLLEQYF | TGTGCCAGCAGCCGGGACAGACTTTTGGAGCAGTACTTC
few | TRBJ2-7 | . | TRBV5-1 | CASSLAGLRGRDEQYF | TGCGCCAGCAGCTTGGCGGGACTGAGGGGCCGGGACGAGCAGTACTTC
. | TRBJ2-7 | . | TRBV7-3 | CASSLTGQRPYEQYF | TGTGCCAGCAGCTTAACGGGGCAGCGACCCTACGAGCAGTACTTC
few | TRBJ2-7 | . | TRBV12-3/TRBV12-4 | CASSPRVVSYEQYF | TGTGCCAGCAGTCCCAGGGTGGTCTCCTACGAGCAGTACTTC
. | TRBJ2-1 | TRBD2 | TRBV7-2 | CASSLLLAGPYNEQFF | TGTGCCAGCAGCTTATTACTAGCGGGTCCCTACAATGAGCAGTTCTTC
. | TRBJ2-1 | TRBD2 | TRBV3-1 | CASSGVAGVREQFF | TGTGCCAGCAGCGGGGTAGCGGGAGTCCGCGAGCAGTTCTTC
many | TRBJ2-2 | . | TRBV29-1 | CSVGQANTGELFF | TGCAGCGTTGGGCAGGCGAACACCGGGGAGCTGTTTTTT
many | TRBJ2-1 | TRBD2 | TRBV29-1 | CSVALLAGGYNEQFF | TGCAGCGTTGCCCTACTAGCGGGAGGATACAATGAGCAGTTCTTC
. | TRBJ2-7 | . | TRBV30 | CAWRGSYEQYF | TGTGCCTGGAGGGGCTCTTACGAGCAGTACTTC
few | TRBJ2-2 | . | TRBV20-1 | CSARDGGDLDTGELFF | TGCAGTGCTAGAGATGGTGGGGATCTAGACACCGGGGAGCTGTTTTTT
many | TRBJ2-1 | TRBD2 | TRBV6-2/TRBV6-3 | CASSYSAKREYHNEQFF | TGTGCCAGCAGTTACTCAGCCAAGCGGGAGTACCACAATGAGCAGTTCTTC
many | TRBJ2-1 | TRBD2 | TRBV9 | CASSPSRTSGNNEQFF | TGTGCCAGCAGCCCCAGCAGGACTAGCGGGAACAATGAGCAGTTCTTC
many | TRBJ2-7 | TRBD1 | TRBV20-1 | CSARGLTGDVYEQYF | TGCAGTGCTAGAGGCCTGACAGGGGATGTCTACGAGCAGTACTTC
. | TRBJ2-7 | TRBD2 | TRBV5-1 | CASSPQLAGVYEQYF | TGCGCCAGCAGCCCACAACTAGCGGGAGTCTACGAGCAGTACTTC
. | TRBJ2-7 | . | TRBV7-2 | CASSSGGGGTEQYF | TGTGCCAGCAGCTCGGGTGGAGGGGGCACCGAGCAGTACTTC
many | TRBJ2-1 | . | TRBV4-2 | CASTRTESSYNEQFF | TGTGCCAGCACCCGGACGGAAAGCTCCTACAATGAGCAGTTCTTC
few | TRBJ2-3 | . | TRBV28 | CASSSPGGTTDTQYF | TGTGCCAGCAGTTCGCCGGGCGGAACCACAGATACGCAGTATTTT
few | TRBJ2-4 | TRBD1 | TRBV5-1 | CASSLSGGEKNIQYF | TGCGCCAGCAGCTTATCAGGGGGAGAGAAAAACATTCAGTACTTC
. | TRBJ2-7 | . | TRBV15 | CATSRESRFGPEYF | TGTGCCACCAGCAGAGAATCGCGTTTTGGTCCAGAGTACTTC
many | TRBJ1-3 | . | TRBV7-3 | CASGPLSGNTIYF | TGTGCCAGTGGCCCACTCTCTGGAAACACCATATATTTT
. | TRBJ2-5 | TRBD1 | TRBV5-1 | CASSGGQGGKETQYF | TGCGCCAGCAGCGGGGGACAGGGGGGGAAAGAGACCCAGTACTTC
. | TRBJ1-6 | . | TRBV12-3/TRBV12-4 | CASSFRGVFNSPLHF | TGTGCCAGCAGTTTCCGGGGAGTTTTCAATTCACCCCTCCACTTT
few | TRBJ2-3 | TRBD1 | TRBV20-1 | CSAHKGQAMNTDTQYF | TGCAGTGCTCATAAGGGACAGGCCATGAACACAGATACGCAGTATTTT
few | TRBJ2-1 | TRBD2 | TRBV27 | CASSSGTSGDEQFF | TGTGCCAGCAGTTCAGGGACTAGCGGAGATGAGCAGTTCTTC
. | TRBJ2-3 | TRBD2 | TRBV20-1 | CSATVAGTFTDTQYF | TGCAGTGCTACCGTAGCGGGAACTTTCACAGATACGCAGTATTTT
. | TRBJ2-5 | . | TRBV20-1 | CSARVPTETQYF | TGCAGTGCTAGAGTACCCACGGAGACCCAGTACTTC
many | TRBJ1-1 | . | TRBV2 | CASSENEYEAFF | TGTGCCAGCAGTGAAAATGAGTATGAAGCTTTCTTT